This entry concerns a single TCR beta chain. This clone was found once. Its antigen remains undetermined. Base quality data are lacking; no much larger clone is found one base away. Ends trimmed: V by 8 bases, J by 4 bases; bases unmatched to a gene: 7. The CDR3 numbers 14 residues from cysteine through phenylalanine. Only the CDR3 portion is preserved as DNA: 42 bases, with reading frame beginning at the first base. Via the germline V gene, CDR1 is WSHSY and CDR2 SAAADI. These data belong to a study of shared clonotypes between healthy human individuals (TCRdb year 2020). Background for the entire study: Two women and a few men aged 18 to 49 years were included in the cohort. For each donor, three plates each were used for CD4 naive and CD4 memory, two plates were used for CD8 naive, and one plate was used for CD8 memory. To estimate repertoire size and how much clonotypes are shared between individuals, the study performed deep sequencing of blood TCR repertoires from five healthy adults. To increase sequencing depth and limit assay-specific biases, TCR repertoire library preparation and sequencing were carried out by different laboratories using diverse techniques. Leukapheresis yielded between about 0.94 and 8.9 billion PBMCs per donor.

The research as a whole found: The genetic and exposure-history diversity represented was limited by the small number of donors. Compared with non-shared clonotypes, clonotypes shared by all four sorted-subset donors had higher generation probabilities. Rarefaction of sorted-subset datasets indicated incomplete sequencing despite the large sequencing depth. Pairwise subsampling indicated that sequencing depth was expected to affect the degree of clonotype sharing among donors. Sharing across several donors was observed for approximately 5% of naive CD4, about 4% of naive CD8, over 2% of memory CD4, and around 0.44% of memory CD8 clonotypes. Estimated clonotype richness was generally larger for naive than for memory subsets. Sampling was restricted to blood, and TCR repertoires in tissues likely differ from the TCR repertoires found in blood.

TCR CDR3 regions were amplified from genomic DNA by multiplex PCR using the deep immunoSEQ assay. Extracted genomic DNA from each cell subset was spread evenly across all wells of several immunoSEQ 96-well plates, with each plate serving as a replicate. For sorted subsets, about 200 ng genomic DNA, equal to tens of thousands of T cell genomes, was loaded into each replicate PCR. Purified libraries were quantified with a Qubit 3.0 fluorometer, sized on a Bioanalyzer 2100, and re-quantified with the KAPA Library Quantification kit. Every immunoSEQ 96-well plate was sequenced on a separate single-read 150-cycle Illumina NextSeq 550 flow cell. The authors' pipeline ran thus. Because the immunoSEQ output held only junctional sequences and lacked quality scores, the filtering could not match the filtering applied to full-length reads. To assign V/J genes and CDR3, sequences were annotated using PyIR, a Python wrapper for IgBLAST v1.9, with IMGT germline references. Any read was removed if the V/J assignment was weak (E-value above 1e-6), the CDR3 was missing, or the read contained stop codons, out-of-frame junctions, or ambiguous translated residues. V3J clonotypes were defined by identical inferred V gene, J gene, and CDR3 amino acid sequence. Percentage overlap between repertoires was computed as shared unique clonotypes divided by the size of the smaller repertoire. Repertoire richness was assessed with RTK rarefaction, the Chao1 estimator, and Recon v2.1 estimates of unobserved clonotypes. OLGA was used to compute generation probabilities for all TCRbeta clonotypes that the gDNA method yielded from a handful of donors. TCRdb holds this immuneACCESS table with in-frame rearrangements only. Some clones are missing; in checked studies, unresolved V genes explain under half, and the rest has no known cause. The DNA gave D and trimming, while V, J and clone size come from that table. The sample includes approximately 2,000,000 clones, with roughly 92% observed a single time. In total, the top ten clones hold 0.3% to 0.45% of the sample.

Donors were healthy HIV-negative adults with no recently reported acute infections or vaccinations. Every donor was a Caucasian adult residing in Nashville, Tennessee, USA. CD4+ T cells were enriched through magnetic negative selection, after which naive cells were positively selected on CD45RA and the remaining negative fraction served as the memory subset. Blood was obtained by leukapheresis, after which PBMCs were separated by Ficoll-Histopaque density gradient centrifugation and cryopreserved in liquid nitrogen vapor phase. Analytical flow cytometry was used to check the purity and quantity of each magnetically sorted T cell population. Genomic DNA was isolated from each sorted fraction and quantified by UV absorbance on a Nanodrop 2000c.

The chain was built from TRBV10-2 and TRBJ2-5; 10 of the junction bases match TRBD1. The sequenced sample was naive CD4+ T cells from PBMCs. The cell subset or site label, read with the paper, signifies: CD45RA+ positively selected. The receptor was isolated from a man aged 18 to 35 in good health. Some clones in this sample may be carry-over from other donors' samples. This receptor has the CDR3 CASSLGTGVETQYF. The DNA reads as follows: TGCGCCAGCTCTCTCGGGACAGGGGTAGAGACCCAGTACTTC.